The 6 T cell receptor beta chains below come from one sample, sequenced in a study of CD8 T cells in Susac syndrome. Random hexamers were used to reverse transcribe 0.5 to 1 ug of RNA. TCRdb passed the immunoSEQ multiplex PCR reads through MiXCR, listing each CDR3 protein once. The sample lists some 190,000 distinct CDR3 sequences; around 93% were seen once. The sequencing input was CD4+ T cells from PBMCs. The receptors were gathered from a human donor with Susac syndrome.

This chain joins TRBV19 and TRBJ1-5, with D unclear. Per the germline V gene, CDR1 is LNHDA and CDR2 is SQIVND (reference sequence). The CDR3 consists of 12 residues. With 4 bases removed from V and 9 bases from J, the gap between germline ends came to 10 bases. This chain's CDR3 is CASSKSLGPQHF. CDR3 DNA: TGTGCCAGTAGTAAATCGTTGGGGCCCCAGCATTTT.

The chain links TRBV2 to TRBJ2-1; no definite D call. Trimming removed 6 bases from V and 5 bases from J, with 8 bases in between. CDR1 and CDR2 from the germline V gene are SNHLY and FYNNEI. CDR3 length: 12 residues. The CDR3 spells CASRQGNNEQFF. The CDR3 DNA is TGTGCCAGCAGACAAGGAAACAATGAGCAGTTCTTC.

The rearrangement links TRBV12-3 or TRBV12-4 to TRBJ1-5; a possible D gene is TRBD1 (6 bases). V was clipped by 8 bases and J by 2 bases, with 19 bases between them. CDR3 length equals 16 residues. CDR3 DNA: TGTGCCAGCCACCCTGGGCCACAGGGCCGCAATCAGCCCCAGCATTTT. It yields the protein CASHPGPQGRNQPQHF.

The rearrangement links TRBV3-1 to TRBJ1-1; TRBD1 agrees at 7 bases. Germline lookup yields CDR1 LGHDT and CDR2 YNNKEL (reference sequence). The ends lost 5 bases at V and 1 base at J; junction bases unmatched: 4. This CDR3 has 14 amino acids. In nucleotides, the CDR3 is TGTGCCAGCAGCGCCCGACAGGGGAACACTGAAGCTTTCTTT. As protein: CASSARQGNTEAFF.

This rearrangement joins TRBV6-1 to TRBJ2-1, with TRBD2 matching 12 bases. The germline gives CDR1 MNHNS, CDR2 SASEGT. The CDR3 covers 16 residues. V shed 5 bases, J shed 5 bases, and the junction held 7 bases outside the gene matches. The CDR3 here is CASSRTSGDANNEQFF. CDR3 nucleotide sequence: TGTGCCAGCAGTCGGACTAGCGGGGACGCAAACAATGAGCAGTTCTTC.

The chain recombines TRBV29-1 with TRBJ1-5; D is perhaps TRBD1 (6 bases). The germline V gene has CDR1 SQVTM and CDR2 ANQGSEA. CDR3 length: 13 amino acids. Trimming stripped 4 bases from V and 7 bases from J, with 14 bases between. The CDR3 loop reads CSVGGGLGQPQHF. CDR3 DNA sequence: TGCAGCGTTGGGGGGGGCTTGGGACAGCCCCAGCATTTT. Based on the CDR3 plus reference TRBV29-1 and TRBJ1-5, the full variable domain is SAVISQKPSRDICQRGTSLTIQCQVDSQVTMMFWYRQQPGQSLTLIATANQGSEATYESGFVIDKFPISRPNLTFSTLTVSNMSPEDSSIYLCSVGGGLGQPQHFGDGTRLSIL.